Listed below are T cell receptor beta chains from one sample, sequenced in a study of blood T cell repertoires in COVID-19. Profiled with immunoSEQ multiplex PCR; TCRdb holds only in-frame clones, not every one. The table includes 200,000 to 250,000 clones, roughly 90% detected once. The sample consisted of peripheral blood. The receptors were sampled from a man aged 60-69 years who had recovered from COVID-19. Each CDR3 is given with its conserved first and last residue. A D gene is named only where the DNA matches it firmly. Rows give clone size only sometimes, using once, few, many, or a class for an expanded clone.

TRBJ1-3	-	TRBV5-1	TRBD1	15	CASSRSGQGGNTIYF	TGCGCCAGCAGCCGATCGGGACAGGGTGGAAACACCATATATTTT
TRBJ2-7	-	TRBV6-5	-	13	CASSYPARNEQYF	TGTGCCAGCAGTTACCCAGCGAGGAACGAGCAGTACTTC
TRBJ1-2	-	TRBV6-1	-	15	CASSEAWRTLYGYTF	TGTGCCAGCAGTGAAGCGTGGCGGACTTTGTATGGCTACACCTTC
TRBJ2-3	-	TRBV11-3	TRBD2	16	CASSSGLAGVGDTQYF	TGTGCCAGCAGCTCGGGACTAGCGGGAGTGGGGGATACGCAGTATTTT
TRBJ2-3	-	TRBV6-4	TRBD2	15	CASSATSGSTDTQYF	TGTGCCAGCAGTGCTACTAGCGGGAGCACAGATACGCAGTATTTT
TRBJ1-2	-	TRBV18	-	19	CASSPFPSSGTGPERGYTF	TGTGCCAGCTCACCATTTCCTTCTTCGGGTACAGGGCCGGAGCGGGGCTACACCTTC
TRBJ2-3	-	TRBV7-3	-	16	CASRRLRDTYTDTQYF	TGTGCCAGCAGACGCCTACGTGACACTTATACAGATACGCAGTATTTT
TRBJ2-5	-	TRBV10-3	TRBD1	13	CAISRDRVETQYF	TGTGCCATCAGTCGTGACAGGGTGGAGACCCAGTACTTC
TRBJ2-7	-	TRBV6-5	-	15	CASSYSMYNSYEQYF	TGTGCCAGCAGTTACTCGATGTACAACTCCTACGAGCAGTACTTC
TRBJ2-7	-	TRBV2	TRBD2	15	CASSERSGAGYEQYF	TGTGCCAGCAGTGAACGTAGCGGGGCGGGCTACGAGCAGTACTTC
TRBJ2-1	-	TRBV30	-	15	CAWSVPGYRYNEQFF	TGTGCCTGGAGTGTACCGGGTTATCGGTACAATGAGCAGTTCTTC
TRBJ2-1	-	TRBV7-7	TRBD1	13	CASSRDRDGEQFF	TGTGCTAGCAGCCGGGACAGGGACGGGGAGCAGTTCTTC
TRBJ2-7	-	TRBV10-1	TRBD1	13	CASTRQGSYEQYF	TGCGCCAGCACTCGACAGGGAAGCTACGAGCAGTACTTC
TRBJ2-1	-	TRBV11-2	-	15	CASRRLALSYNEQFF	TGTGCCAGCAGACGACTGGCCCTCTCCTACAATGAGCAGTTCTTC
TRBJ1-5	-	TRBV19	TRBD1	16	CASSASADRGNQPQHF	TGTGCCAGTAGTGCCTCCGCGGACAGGGGCAATCAGCCCCAGCATTTT
TRBJ1-4	-	TRBV5-1	-	14	CASSPSAGEEKLFF	TGCGCCAGCAGCCCCTCGGCGGGTGAAGAAAAACTGTTTTTT
TRBJ1-2	-	TRBV9	TRBD1	16	CASSLGGTGGYYGYTF	TGTGCCAGCAGCCTTGGGGGGACAGGGGGATACTATGGCTACACCTTC
TRBJ2-7	once	TRBV27	TRBD1	14	CASSRGQGLYEQYF	TGTGCCAGCAGTAGGGGACAGGGGTTGTACGAGCAGTACTTC
TRBJ2-7	-	TRBV5-6	TRBD2	14	CASSSGLVVYEQYF	TGTGCCAGCAGCTCGGGACTAGTGGTATACGAGCAGTACTTC
TRBJ2-4	once	TRBV2	-	15	CASSETELAKNIQYF	TGTGCCAGCAGTGAAACCGAGCTAGCCAAAAACATTCAGTACTTC
TRBJ1-5	few	TRBV28	TRBD1	14	CASSPGQGRQPQHF	TGTGCCAGCAGCCCTGGACAGGGACGGCAGCCCCAGCATTTT
TRBJ1-1	-	TRBV18	-	13	CASSQTVRTEAFF	TGTGCCAGCTCACAGACAGTTCGCACTGAAGCTTTCTTT
TRBJ2-2	-	TRBV5-6	TRBD1	16	CASSTTGTGVAGELFF	TGTGCCAGCAGCACCACCGGGACAGGGGTTGCCGGGGAGCTGTTTTTT
TRBJ1-6	-	TRBV19	TRBD1	15	CASSILTGGYSPLHF	TGTGCCAGTAGTATCCTGACAGGGGGGTATTCACCCCTCCACTTT
TRBJ2-1	-	TRBV6-5	TRBD2	15	CASRRPGGSYNEQFF	TGTGCCAGCAGACGCCCGGGAGGAAGCTACAATGAGCAGTTCTTC
TRBJ1-6	-	TRBV6-5	-	16	CASSYSNAPGDSPLHF	TGTGCCAGCAGTTACTCCAACGCCCCAGGGGATTCACCCCTCCACTTT
TRBJ2-2	few	TRBV19	TRBD2	15	CATKGGRANTGELFF	TGTGCCACCAAGGGAGGGCGGGCGAACACCGGGGAGCTGTTTTTT
TRBJ1-4	-	TRBV6-6	-	15	CATGIIAAQNEKLFF	TGTGCCACCGGCATTATAGCGGCACAGAATGAAAAACTGTTTTTT
TRBJ2-1	-	TRBV9	TRBD2	14	CASSSGTSNNEQFF	TGTGCCAGCAGCTCCGGGACTAGTAACAATGAGCAGTTCTTC
TRBJ2-1	once	TRBV29-1	TRBD2	11	CSVGGRGEQFF	TGCAGCGTTGGAGGGAGGGGTGAGCAGTTCTTC
TRBJ2-1	-	TRBV9	-	13	CASSAQGWNEQFF	TGTGCCAGCAGCGCCCAGGGGTGGAATGAGCAGTTCTTC
TRBJ2-3	-	TRBV11-2	-	14	CASSIPGGSDTQYF	TGTGCCAGCAGCATTCCGGGGGGCTCAGATACGCAGTATTTT
TRBJ2-5	-	TRBV5-5	-	15	CASSLNYAGQETQYF	TGTGCCAGCAGCTTGAATTACGCGGGCCAAGAGACCCAGTACTTC
TRBJ2-5	-	TRBV5-6	TRBD2	15	CASSLQGGYQETQYF	TGTGCCAGCAGCTTGCAGGGAGGGTACCAAGAGACCCAGTACTTC
TRBJ1-4	-	TRBV10-3	TRBD1	14	CAISARDSGEKLFF	TGTGCCATCAGTGCTAGGGACAGTGGGGAAAAACTGTTTTTT
TRBJ2-7	-	TRBV19	TRBD2	13	CASSIVLAAQQYF	TGTGCCAGTAGTATAGTGCTAGCGGCTCAGCAGTACTTC
TRBJ1-1	-	TRBV10-3	TRBD1	15	CAISGSRDRATEAFF	TGTGCCATCAGTGGGTCAAGGGACAGGGCCACTGAAGCTTTCTTT
TRBJ1-6	-	TRBV6-6	TRBD1	14	CASRGQGVTSPLHF	TGTGCCAGCAGAGGACAGGGGGTTACTTCACCCCTCCACTTT
TRBJ1-5	-	TRBV18	TRBD1	16	CASSTSGTGINQPQHF	TGTGCCAGCTCAACTTCTGGGACAGGGATCAATCAGCCCCAGCATTTT
TRBJ1-2	-	TRBV4-1	TRBD1	13	CASRQLDREGYTF	TGCGCCAGCAGGCAACTGGACAGGGAAGGCTACACCTTC
TRBJ2-1	once	TRBV6-2/TRBV6-3	-	13	CASSLRGGWEQFF	TGTGCCAGCAGTTTAAGGGGGGGATGGGAGCAGTTCTTC
TRBJ1-2	-	TRBV7-2	TRBD1	17	CASSSHARTGVGYGYTF	TGTGCCAGCAGCTCACATGCCCGGACAGGGGTAGGGTATGGCTACACCTTC
TRBJ1-1	-	TRBV28	-	11	CASSRGTEAFF	TGTGCCAGCAGCCGAGGTACTGAAGCTTTCTTT
TRBJ1-1	-	TRBV19	-	14	CASSTELRSTEAFF	TGTGCCAGTAGCACCGAGCTACGGAGCACTGAAGCTTTCTTT
TRBJ1-2	-	TRBV9	-	15	CASSVALSTTNGYTF	TGTGCCAGCAGCGTAGCGCTTTCCACTACCAATGGCTACACCTTC
TRBJ2-1	once	TRBV28	TRBD2	14	CASSFSGSNNEQFF	TGTGCCAGCAGTTTTAGCGGGAGCAACAATGAGCAGTTCTTC
TRBJ2-5	-	TRBV20-1	-	11	CSARLQETQYF	TGCAGTGCTAGACTCCAAGAGACCCAGTACTTC
TRBJ2-7	-	TRBV5-1	TRBD2	17	CASSLVLAGGRSYEQYF	TGCGCCAGCAGCTTGGTACTAGCGGGGGGGCGTTCTTACGAGCAGTACTTC
TRBJ1-5	-	TRBV7-2	-	15	CASSQDRDYIQPQHF	TGTGCCAGCAGCCAGGACCGGGACTACATTCAGCCCCAGCATTTT
TRBJ2-5	-	TRBV29-1	TRBD1	11	CSGDRQETQYF	TGCAGCGGGGACAGGCAAGAGACCCAGTACTTC